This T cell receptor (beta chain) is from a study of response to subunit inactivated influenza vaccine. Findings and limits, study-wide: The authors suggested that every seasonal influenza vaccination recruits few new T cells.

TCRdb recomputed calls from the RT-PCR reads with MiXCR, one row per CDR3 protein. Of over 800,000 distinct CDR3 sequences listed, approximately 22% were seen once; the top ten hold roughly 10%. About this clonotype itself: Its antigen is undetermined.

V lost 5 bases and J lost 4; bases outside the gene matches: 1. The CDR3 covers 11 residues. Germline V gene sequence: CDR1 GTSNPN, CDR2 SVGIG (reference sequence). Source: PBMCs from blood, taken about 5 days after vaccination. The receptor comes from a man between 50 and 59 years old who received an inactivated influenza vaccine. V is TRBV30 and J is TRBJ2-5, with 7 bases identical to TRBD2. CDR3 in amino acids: CAWGEGETQYF. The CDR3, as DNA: TGTGCCTGGGGGGAGGGAGAGACCCAGTACTTC.